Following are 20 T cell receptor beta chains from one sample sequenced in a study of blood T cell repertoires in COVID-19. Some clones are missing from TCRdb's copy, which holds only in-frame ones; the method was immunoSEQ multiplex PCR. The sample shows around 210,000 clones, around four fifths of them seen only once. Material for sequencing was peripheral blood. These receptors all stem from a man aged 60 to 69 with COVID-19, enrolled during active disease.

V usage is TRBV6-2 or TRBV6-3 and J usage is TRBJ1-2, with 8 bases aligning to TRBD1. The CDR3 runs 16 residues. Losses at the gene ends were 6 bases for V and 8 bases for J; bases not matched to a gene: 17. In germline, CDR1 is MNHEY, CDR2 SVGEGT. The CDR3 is CASSKQSSRGQRGYTF. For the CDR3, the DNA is TGTGCCAGCAGCAAGCAGTCCTCCAGGGGGCAAAGGGGCTACACCTTC.

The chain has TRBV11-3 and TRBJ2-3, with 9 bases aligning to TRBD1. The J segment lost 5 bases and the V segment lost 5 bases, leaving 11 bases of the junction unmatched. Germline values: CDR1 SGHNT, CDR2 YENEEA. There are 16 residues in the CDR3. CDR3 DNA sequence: TGTGCCAGCAGCCCCGGACAGGGGCTTAATATAGATACGCAGTATTTT. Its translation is CASSPGQGLNIDTQYF.

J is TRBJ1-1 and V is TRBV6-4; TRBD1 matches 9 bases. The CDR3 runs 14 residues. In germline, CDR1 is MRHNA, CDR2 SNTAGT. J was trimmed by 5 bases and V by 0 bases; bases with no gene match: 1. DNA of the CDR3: TGTGCCAGCAGTGACTCCGACAGGGGGACTGAAGCTTTCTTT. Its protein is CASSDSDRGTEAFF.

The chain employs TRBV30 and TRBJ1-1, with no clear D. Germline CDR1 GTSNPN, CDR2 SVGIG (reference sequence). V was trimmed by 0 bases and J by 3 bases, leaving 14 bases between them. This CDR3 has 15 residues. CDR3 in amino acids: CAWSVKYRRDTEAFF. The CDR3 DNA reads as TGTGCCTGGAGTGTCAAGTACCGACGGGACACTGAAGCTTTCTTT.

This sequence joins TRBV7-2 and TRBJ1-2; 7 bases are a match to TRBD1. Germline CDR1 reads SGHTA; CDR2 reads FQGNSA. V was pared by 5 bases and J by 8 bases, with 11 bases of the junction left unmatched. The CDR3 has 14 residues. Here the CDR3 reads CASSPNRDSPGYTF. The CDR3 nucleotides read TGTGCCAGCAGCCCCAACAGGGACAGCCCGGGCTACACCTTC.

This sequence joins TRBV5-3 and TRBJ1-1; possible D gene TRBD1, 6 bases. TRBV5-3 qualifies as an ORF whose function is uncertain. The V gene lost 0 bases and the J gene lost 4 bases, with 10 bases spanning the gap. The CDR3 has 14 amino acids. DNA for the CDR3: TGTGCCAGAAGCTTGGTCAGGGGCGGCACTGAAGCTTTCTTT. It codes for CARSLVRGGTEAFF.

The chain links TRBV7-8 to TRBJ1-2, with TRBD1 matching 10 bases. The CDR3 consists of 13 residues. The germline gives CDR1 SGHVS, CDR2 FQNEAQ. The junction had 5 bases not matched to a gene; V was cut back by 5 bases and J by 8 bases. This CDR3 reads CASSPWTGGGYTF. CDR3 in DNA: TGTGCCAGCAGCCCATGGACAGGGGGAGGCTACACCTTC.

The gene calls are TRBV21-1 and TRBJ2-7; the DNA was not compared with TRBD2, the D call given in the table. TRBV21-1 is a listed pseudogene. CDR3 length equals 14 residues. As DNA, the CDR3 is TGTGCCAGCAGCACGCGGGACTCCTACTACGAGCAGTACTTC. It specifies CASSTRDSYYEQYF.

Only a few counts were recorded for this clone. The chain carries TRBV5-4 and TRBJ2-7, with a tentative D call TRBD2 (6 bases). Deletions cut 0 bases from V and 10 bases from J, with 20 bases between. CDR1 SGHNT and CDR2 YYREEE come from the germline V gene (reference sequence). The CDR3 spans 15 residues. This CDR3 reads CASSLAGTAGPDQYF. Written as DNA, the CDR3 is TGTGCCAGCAGCTTGGCCGGAACAGCGGGCCCGGATCAGTACTTC.

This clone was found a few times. The CDR3 DNA sequence: TGTGCCAGCAGCTCTTCTAGCGCCTCCTACAATGAGCAGTTCTTC. Translating gives CASSSSSASYNEQFF. The V and J genes are TRBV7-3 and TRBJ2-1, with D tentatively TRBD2 (6 bases). Trimming removed 4 bases at V and 0 bases at J, with 10 bases between. Germline V gene sequence: CDR1 SGHTA, CDR2 FQGTGA. The CDR3 extends over 15 amino acids.

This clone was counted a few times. CDR3 DNA sequence: TGTGCCAGCAGCAGAGGGGGCAGGGGTCGAGGTACGCAGTATTTT. Translating it yields CASSRGGRGRGTQYF. The chain carries TRBV11-2 and TRBJ2-3, with 7 bases that match TRBD1. The CDR3 is made up of 15 amino acids. CDR1 and CDR2 from the germline V gene are SGHAT and FQNNGV. J lost 8 bases, V lost 5 bases, and 13 bases had no gene match.

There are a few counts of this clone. For the CDR3, the DNA is TGTGCCATCAGGGCCGGGGTTCTCGGCACGGGGCCCCAGCATTTT. This encodes CAIRAGVLGTGPQHF. This chain joins TRBV10-3 and TRBJ1-5, with no clear D. This CDR3 is 15 amino acids long. The V gene's germline CDR1 is ENHRY and CDR2 SYGVKD. The V gene lost 6 bases and the J gene lost 9 bases, with 21 bases spanning the gap.

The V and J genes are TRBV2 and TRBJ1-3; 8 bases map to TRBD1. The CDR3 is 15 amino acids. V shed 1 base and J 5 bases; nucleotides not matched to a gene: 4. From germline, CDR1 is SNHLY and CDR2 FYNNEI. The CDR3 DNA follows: TGTGCCAGCAGTGAAGGTTCAGGGGGCCGAAACACCATATATTTT. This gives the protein CASSEGSGGRNTIYF.

This chain's CDR3 is CASSLVGSGDQPQHF. CDR3 DNA sequence: TGCGCCAGCAGCTTGGTAGGTTCGGGGGATCAGCCCCAGCATTTT. The chain joins TRBV5-1 to TRBJ1-5, with a tentative D call TRBD1 (5 bases). This CDR3 is 15 amino acids long. Trimming left V 0 bases short and J 5 bases short, with 12 bases between. CDR1 is SGHRS, CDR2 YFSETQ, per germline.

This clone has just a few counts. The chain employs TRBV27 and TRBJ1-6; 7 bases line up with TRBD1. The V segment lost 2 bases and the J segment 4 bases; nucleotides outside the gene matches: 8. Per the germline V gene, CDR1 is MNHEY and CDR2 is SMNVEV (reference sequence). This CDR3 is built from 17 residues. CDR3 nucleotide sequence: TGTGCCAGCAGTTTAAAGACAGGGATTTTTTATAATTCACCCCTCCACTTT. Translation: CASSLKTGIFYNSPLHF.

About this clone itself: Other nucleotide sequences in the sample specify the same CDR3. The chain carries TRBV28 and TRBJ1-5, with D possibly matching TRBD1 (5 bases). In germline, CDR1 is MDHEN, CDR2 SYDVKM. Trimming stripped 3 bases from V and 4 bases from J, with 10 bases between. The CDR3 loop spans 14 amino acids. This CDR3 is CASSLGQLNQPQHF. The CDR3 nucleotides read TGTGCCAGCAGTTTGGGGCAGCTTAATCAGCCCCAGCATTTT.

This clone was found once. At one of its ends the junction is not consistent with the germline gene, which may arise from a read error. As DNA, the CDR3 is TGCGCCAGCACCTTGACAGGGGATGGCACTGAAGCTTTCTTT. Translating it yields CASTLTGDGTEAFF. The rearrangement links TRBV5-1 to TRBJ1-1; TRBD1 matches at 8 bases. CDR1 is SGHRS, CDR2 YFSETQ, per germline. The CDR3 is 14 amino acids.

The CDR3 loop reads CASSVEGTTYYEQYF. The CDR3 DNA reads as TGTGCCAGCAGCGTAGAAGGGACTACCTACTACGAGCAGTACTTC. This chain links TRBV9 with TRBJ2-7, with 7 bases identical to TRBD2. CDR3 length equals 15 residues. The germline V gene has CDR1 SGDLS and CDR2 YYNGEE. The ends lost 0 bases at V and 3 bases at J; junction bases unmatched: 6.

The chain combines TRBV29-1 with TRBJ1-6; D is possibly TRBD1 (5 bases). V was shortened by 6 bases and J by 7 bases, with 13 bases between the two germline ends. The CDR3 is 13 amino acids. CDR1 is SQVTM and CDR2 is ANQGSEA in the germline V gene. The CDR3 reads CSVLEGRNSPLHF. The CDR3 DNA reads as TGCAGCGTACTGGAGGGGAGGAATTCACCCCTCCACTTT.

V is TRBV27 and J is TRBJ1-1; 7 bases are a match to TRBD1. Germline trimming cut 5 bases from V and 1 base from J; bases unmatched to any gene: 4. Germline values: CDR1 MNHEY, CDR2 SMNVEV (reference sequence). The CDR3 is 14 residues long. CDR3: CASSIQGRNTEAFF. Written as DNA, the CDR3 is TGTGCCAGCAGTATACAGGGGAGGAACACTGAAGCTTTCTTT.